The clone carrying this T cell receptor beta chain was counted once. Antigen unknown. The sample is drawn from a study of siplizumab effects on memory and regulatory T cells. The study, taken as a whole, reports: Proliferating Tregs' suppressive function in siplizumab cultures went unconfirmed. Major contributors to the alloresponse seemed to be naive T cells, which also appeared more diverse than memory cells.

The CDR3 runs 13 residues. Germline V gene data show CDR1 as SGHDN and CDR2 as FVKESK. Trimming took 2 bases from V and 7 from J, leaving 10 bases between them. Assays captured approximately 10^5 TCR templates per sample. TCRdb's copy holds only in-frame clones and misses some; the assay was immunoSEQ multiplex PCR. This sample carries some 100,000 clones, over 85% of them seen once, and the ten largest clones take 6.5% to 8%. The receptor comes from a human donor in good health. Specimen: CD8+ T cells sorted from blood. This rearrangement joins TRBV14 to TRBJ2-3, with D possibly being TRBD2 (6 bases). The CDR3 DNA reads as TGTGCCAGCAGCCAACGGGCGGGGAATACGCAGTATTTT. This gives the protein CASSQRAGNTQYF.